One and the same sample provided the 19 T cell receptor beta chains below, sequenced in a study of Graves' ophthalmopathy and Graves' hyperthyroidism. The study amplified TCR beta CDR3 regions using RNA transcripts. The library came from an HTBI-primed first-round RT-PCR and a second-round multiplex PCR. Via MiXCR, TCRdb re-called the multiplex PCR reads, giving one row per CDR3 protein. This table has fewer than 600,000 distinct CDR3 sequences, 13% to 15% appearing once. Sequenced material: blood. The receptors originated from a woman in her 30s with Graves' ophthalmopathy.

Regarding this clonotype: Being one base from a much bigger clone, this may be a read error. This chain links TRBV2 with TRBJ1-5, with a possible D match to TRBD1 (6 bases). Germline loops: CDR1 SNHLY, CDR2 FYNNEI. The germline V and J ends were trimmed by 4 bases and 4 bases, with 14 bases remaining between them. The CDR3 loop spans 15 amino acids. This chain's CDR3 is CASSVMGRGNQPQHF. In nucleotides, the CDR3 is TGTGCCAGCAGTGTCATGGGCAGGGGAAATCAGCCCCAGCATTTT. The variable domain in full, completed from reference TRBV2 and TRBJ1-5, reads EPEVTQTPSHQVTQMGQEVILRCVPISNHLYFYWYRQILGQKVEFLVSFYNNEISEKSEIFDDQFSVERPDGSNFTLKIRSTKLEDSAMYFCASSVMGRGNQPQHFGDGTRLSIL.

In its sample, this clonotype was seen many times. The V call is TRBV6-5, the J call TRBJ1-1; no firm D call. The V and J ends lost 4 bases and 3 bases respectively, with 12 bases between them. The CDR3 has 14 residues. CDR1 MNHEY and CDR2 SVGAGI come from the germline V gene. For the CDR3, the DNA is TGTGCCAGCAGTTCCCGCCCGGGATACACTGAAGCTTTCTTT. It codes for CASSSRPGYTEAFF.

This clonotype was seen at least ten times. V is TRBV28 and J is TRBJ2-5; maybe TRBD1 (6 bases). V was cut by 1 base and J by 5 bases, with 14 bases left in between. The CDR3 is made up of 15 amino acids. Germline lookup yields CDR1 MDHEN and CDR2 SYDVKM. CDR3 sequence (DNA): TGTGCCAGCAGTTTATCCTCAGGGGTCGCGGAGACCCAGTACTTC. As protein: CASSLSSGVAETQYF.

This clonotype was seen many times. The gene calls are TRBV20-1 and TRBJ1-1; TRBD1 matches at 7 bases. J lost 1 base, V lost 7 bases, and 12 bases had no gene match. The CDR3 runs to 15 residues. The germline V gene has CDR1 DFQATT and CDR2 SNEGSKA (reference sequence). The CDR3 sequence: CSESEGAISNTEAFF. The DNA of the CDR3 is TGCAGTGAAAGTGAGGGGGCCATTTCGAACACTGAAGCTTTCTTT.

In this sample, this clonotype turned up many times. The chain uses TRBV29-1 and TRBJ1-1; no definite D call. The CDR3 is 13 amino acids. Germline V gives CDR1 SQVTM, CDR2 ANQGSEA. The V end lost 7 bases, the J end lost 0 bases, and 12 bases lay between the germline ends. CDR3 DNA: TGCAGCGGGGAGGGCAGACTGAACACTGAAGCTTTCTTT. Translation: CSGEGRLNTEAFF.

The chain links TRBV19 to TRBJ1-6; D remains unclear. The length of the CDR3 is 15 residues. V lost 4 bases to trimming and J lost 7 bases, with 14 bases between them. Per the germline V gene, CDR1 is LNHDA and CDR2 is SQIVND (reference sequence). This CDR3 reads CASSNQASGNSPLHF. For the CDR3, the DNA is TGTGCCAGTAGTAACCAGGCCTCCGGCAATTCACCCCTCCACTTT.

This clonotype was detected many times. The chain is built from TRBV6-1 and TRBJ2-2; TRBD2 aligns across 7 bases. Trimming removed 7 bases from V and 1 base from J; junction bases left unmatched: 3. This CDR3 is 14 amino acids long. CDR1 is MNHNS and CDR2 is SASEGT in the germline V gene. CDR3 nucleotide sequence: TGTGCCAGCAACCAGCGGGAGAACACCGGGGAGCTGTTTTTT. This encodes CASNQRENTGELFF.

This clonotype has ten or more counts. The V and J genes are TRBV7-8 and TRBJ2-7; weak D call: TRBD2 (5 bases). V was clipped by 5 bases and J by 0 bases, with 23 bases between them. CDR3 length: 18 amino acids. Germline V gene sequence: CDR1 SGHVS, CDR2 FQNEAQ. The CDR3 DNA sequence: TGTGCCAGCAGCCAAACACGGATTTCCGCCGGGAACTCCTACGAGCAGTACTTC. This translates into CASSQTRISAGNSYEQYF.

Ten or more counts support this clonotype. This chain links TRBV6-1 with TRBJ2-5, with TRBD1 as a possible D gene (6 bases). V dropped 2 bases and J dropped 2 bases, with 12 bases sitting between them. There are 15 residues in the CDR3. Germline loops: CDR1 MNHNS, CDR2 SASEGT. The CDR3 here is CASSEIRGTQETQYF. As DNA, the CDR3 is TGTGCCAGCAGTGAAATAAGGGGGACGCAAGAGACCCAGTACTTC.

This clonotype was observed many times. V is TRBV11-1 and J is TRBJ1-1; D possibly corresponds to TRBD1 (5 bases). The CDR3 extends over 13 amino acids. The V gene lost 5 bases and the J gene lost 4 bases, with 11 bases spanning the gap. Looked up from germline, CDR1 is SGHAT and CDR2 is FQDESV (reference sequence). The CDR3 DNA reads TGTGCCAGCAGCCTAGACAGTAGCACTGAAGCTTTCTTT. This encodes CASSLDSSTEAFF.

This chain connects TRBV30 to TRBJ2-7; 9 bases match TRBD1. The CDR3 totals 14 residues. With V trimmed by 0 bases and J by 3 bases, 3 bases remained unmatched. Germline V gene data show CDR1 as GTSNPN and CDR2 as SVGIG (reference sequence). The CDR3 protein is CAWSVGTGYYEQYF. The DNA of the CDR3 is TGTGCCTGGAGTGTAGGGACAGGGTACTACGAGCAGTACTTC.

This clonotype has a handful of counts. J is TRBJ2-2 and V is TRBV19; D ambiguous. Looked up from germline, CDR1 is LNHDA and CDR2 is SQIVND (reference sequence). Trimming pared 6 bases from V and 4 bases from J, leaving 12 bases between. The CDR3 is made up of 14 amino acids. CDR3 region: CASSPTISTGELFF. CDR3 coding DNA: TGTGCCAGTAGCCCCACCATCAGCACCGGGGAGCTGTTTTTT.

Here the CDR3 DNA reads TGTGCCAGCAGTTACTCGGGCGGATTCCAGCATTTT. This encodes CASSYSGGFQHF. The chain couples TRBV6-2 or TRBV6-3 to TRBJ1-5; D remains unclear. The V end lost 0 bases, the J end lost 12 bases, and 9 bases lay between the germline ends. The length of the CDR3 is 12 residues. Looked up from germline, CDR1 is MNHEY and CDR2 is SVGEGT.

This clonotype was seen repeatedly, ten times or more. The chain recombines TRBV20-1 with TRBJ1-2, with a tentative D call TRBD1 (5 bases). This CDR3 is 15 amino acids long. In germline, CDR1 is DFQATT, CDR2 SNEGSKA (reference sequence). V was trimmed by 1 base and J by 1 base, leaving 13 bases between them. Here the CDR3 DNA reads TGCAGTGCTAGAGGTCGAAGGGGTGATAACTATGGCTACACCTTC. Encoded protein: CSARGRRGDNYGYTF.

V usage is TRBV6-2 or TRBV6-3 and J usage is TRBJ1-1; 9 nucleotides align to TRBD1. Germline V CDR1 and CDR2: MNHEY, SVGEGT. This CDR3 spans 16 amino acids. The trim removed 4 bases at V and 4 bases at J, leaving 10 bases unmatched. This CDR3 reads CASSSPSDRGGTEAFF. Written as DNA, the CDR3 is TGTGCCAGCAGTTCTCCCTCGGACAGGGGAGGCACTGAAGCTTTCTTT.

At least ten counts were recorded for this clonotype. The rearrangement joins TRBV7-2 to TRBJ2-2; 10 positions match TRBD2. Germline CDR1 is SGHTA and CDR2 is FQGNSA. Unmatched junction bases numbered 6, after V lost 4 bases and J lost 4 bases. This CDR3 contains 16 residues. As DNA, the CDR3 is TGTGCCAGCAGCTCAGCGGGGGGGCTCGTCACCGGGGAGCTGTTTTTT. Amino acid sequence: CASSSAGGLVTGELFF.

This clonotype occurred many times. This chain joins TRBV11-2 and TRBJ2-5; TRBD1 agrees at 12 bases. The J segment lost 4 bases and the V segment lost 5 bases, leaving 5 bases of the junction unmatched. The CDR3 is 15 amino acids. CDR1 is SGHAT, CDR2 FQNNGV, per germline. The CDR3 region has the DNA TGTGCCAGCAGCCCAGGGACAGGGGGCGGAGAGACCCAGTACTTC. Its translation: CASSPGTGGGETQYF.

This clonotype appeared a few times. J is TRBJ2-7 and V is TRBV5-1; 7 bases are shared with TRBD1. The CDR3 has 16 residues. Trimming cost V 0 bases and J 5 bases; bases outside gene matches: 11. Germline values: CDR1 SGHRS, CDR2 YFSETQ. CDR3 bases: TGCGCCAGCAGCTTGGTTTTATCAGGGGGAGAGAACGAGCAGTACTTC. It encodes CASSLVLSGGENEQYF.

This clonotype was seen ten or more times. CDR3 nucleotide sequence: TGTGCCAGCAGTCGAGGACAGCCGAACACCGGGGAGCTGTTTTTT. It specifies CASSRGQPNTGELFF. The gene calls are TRBV6-1 and TRBJ2-2; weak D call: TRBD1 (6 bases). CDR3 length: 15 residues. CDR1 and CDR2 from the germline V gene are MNHNS and SASEGT. Trimming took off 5 bases at V and 0 bases at J, with 10 bases between the two ends.